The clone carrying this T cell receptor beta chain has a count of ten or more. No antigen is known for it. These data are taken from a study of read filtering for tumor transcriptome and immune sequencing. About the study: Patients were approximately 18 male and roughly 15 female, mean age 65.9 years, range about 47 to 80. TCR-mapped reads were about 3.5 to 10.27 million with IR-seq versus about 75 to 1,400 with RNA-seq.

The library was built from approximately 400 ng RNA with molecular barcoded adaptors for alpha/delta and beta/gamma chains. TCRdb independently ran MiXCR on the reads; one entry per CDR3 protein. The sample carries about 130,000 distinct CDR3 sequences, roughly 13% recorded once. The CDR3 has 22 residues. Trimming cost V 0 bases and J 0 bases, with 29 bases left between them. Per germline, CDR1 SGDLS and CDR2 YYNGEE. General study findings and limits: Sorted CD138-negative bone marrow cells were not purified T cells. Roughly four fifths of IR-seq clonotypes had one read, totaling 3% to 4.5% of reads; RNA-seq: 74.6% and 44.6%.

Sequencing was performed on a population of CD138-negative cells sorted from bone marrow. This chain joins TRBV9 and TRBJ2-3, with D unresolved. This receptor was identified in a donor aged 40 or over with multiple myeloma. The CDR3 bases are TGTGCCAGCAGCGTAGCTCGTTTTGGGCCCGATTTTGGCAGCTCTAGCACAGATACGCAGTATTTT. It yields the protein CASSVARFGPDFGSSSTDTQYF.